A single sample gave rise to the 26 T cell receptor beta chains below, sequenced in a study of beta chain features in type 1 diabetes. The study reverse transcribed the entire isolated RNA, so it sequenced expressed TCRB transcripts. Produced via immunoSEQ multiplex PCR; TCRdb's table is partial and in-frame only. Counted here are about 260,000 clones, less than 30% occurring once; the ten biggest clones make up 0.012%. Antigen specificity for these receptors is unknown. Study results and caveats: Shorter TCRB CDR3s, moderately but significantly so, marked every one of the four CD4+ subsets in Type 1 diabetes patients.

The sequenced material came from naive CD4+ T cells from blood. All receptors come from a woman between 25 and 40 years old with type 1 diabetes.

There are a few counts of this clone. Different DNA sequences within this sample yield the same CDR3. The chain couples TRBV29-1 to TRBJ2-3; D gene unclear. The CDR3 sequence is 12 residues long. V dropped 7 bases and J dropped 0 bases, with 8 bases sitting between them. Germline CDR1 is SQVTM and CDR2 is ANQGSEA. This chain's CDR3 is CSADSSTDTQYF. DNA for the CDR3: TGCAGCGCCGACTCTAGCACAGATACGCAGTATTTT.

This clone turned up a few times. The rearrangement joins TRBV2 to TRBJ2-3; 7 bases match TRBD2. Germline V CDR1 and CDR2: SNHLY, FYNNEI. The CDR3 length is 13 residues. The J segment lost 3 bases and the V segment lost 8 bases, leaving 5 bases of the junction unmatched. The CDR3 bases are TGTGCCAGCGGGAGGGGTTGGACAGATACGCAGTATTTT. This codes for CASGRGWTDTQYF.

This chain joins TRBV9 and TRBJ1-2; D call uncertain. Trimming shortened V by 0 bases and J by 2 bases, and 14 bases separated the two germline ends. This CDR3 has 16 amino acids. CDR1 and CDR2 from the germline V gene are SGDLS and YYNGEE. DNA of the CDR3: TGTGCCAGCAGCGTAGACTCCGCTAACGCAAACTATGGCTACACCTTC. This translates into CASSVDSANANYGYTF.

CDR3 in amino acids: CASSFGLAGSQETQYF. The CDR3 nucleotides are TGCGCCAGCAGCTTCGGACTAGCGGGTAGTCAAGAGACCCAGTACTTC. The genes are TRBV5-1 and TRBJ2-5; 11 bases are shared with TRBD2. In germline, CDR1 is SGHRS, CDR2 YFSETQ. Unmatched junction bases numbered 5, after V lost 2 bases and J lost 2 bases. This CDR3 has 16 residues.

Only a few counts were recorded for this clone. V is TRBV5-4 and J is TRBJ2-7, with D possibly TRBD2 on 5 matching bases. Germline V gene sequence: CDR1 SGHNT, CDR2 YYREEE (reference sequence). V was pared by 3 bases and J by 3 bases, with 19 bases between. The CDR3 has 16 amino acids. CDR3 DNA: TGTGCCAGCAGCTCCGCGAACCCCGGGATCCACTACGAGCAGTACTTC. This sequence encodes CASSSANPGIHYEQYF.

This rearrangement joins TRBV7-3 to TRBJ2-3; the match to TRBD2 covers 10 bases. CDR3 length: 16 amino acids. J was trimmed by 1 base and V by 5 bases; bases with no gene match: 6. The V gene's germline CDR1 is SGHTA and CDR2 FQGTGA. The CDR3 sequence: CASSRTSGRGTDTQYF. CDR3 in DNA: TGTGCCAGCAGCCGGACTAGCGGCCGGGGCACAGATACGCAGTATTTT.

This clone was counted only a few times. The chain links TRBV18 to TRBJ1-1, with 7 bases fitting TRBD1. The length of the CDR3 is 14 residues. After removal of 6 bases from V and 3 bases from J, the junction contained 7 bases not matched to a gene. Germline V CDR1 and CDR2: KGHSH, LQKENI. This CDR3 reads CASSTTGTDTEAFF. The CDR3 DNA follows: TGTGCCAGCTCGACGACAGGGACCGACACTGAAGCTTTCTTT.

This clone was picked up a small number of times. The CDR3 bases are TGTGCTAGTGGTGACGTAGCGGGAGTCAGTGAGCAGTTCTTC. Protein product: CASGDVAGVSEQFF. The genes are TRBV12-5 and TRBJ2-1, with 9 bases matching TRBD2. CDR1 and CDR2 (germline): LGHNT, FRNRAP. The CDR3 length is 14 residues. J lost 9 bases, V lost 5 bases, and 8 bases had no gene match.

This clone turned up a few times. The V and J genes are TRBV13 and TRBJ2-2, with D tentatively TRBD1 (5 bases). V lost 5 bases and J 5 bases, leaving 15 bases between the germline ends. Germline V gives CDR1 PRHDT, CDR2 FYEKMQ (reference sequence). This CDR3 has 15 residues. This CDR3 reads CASSIRQRLTGELFF. The CDR3 DNA reads TGTGCCAGCAGCATACGACAGCGATTAACCGGGGAGCTGTTTTTT.

A few counts support this clone. CDR3 bases: TGTGCCAGCAGCGCCCGGGCGGGAGGCCTCCGCGAGCAGTACTTC. It yields the protein CASSARAGGLREQYF. The V call is TRBV9, the J call TRBJ2-7, with 8 nucleotides matching TRBD2. This CDR3 is 15 amino acids long. Germline CDR1 SGDLS, CDR2 YYNGEE. The J segment lost 6 bases and the V segment lost 3 bases, leaving 11 bases of the junction unmatched.

This clone turned up a few times. The chain combines TRBV29-1 with TRBJ2-3; possibly TRBD1 for D (6 bases). Germline CDR1 SQVTM, CDR2 ANQGSEA. The CDR3 length is 13 residues. V was pared by 6 bases and J by 2 bases, with 12 bases between. The CDR3 bases are TGCAGCGTACTCGGACAGTTCACAGATACGCAGTATTTT. As protein: CSVLGQFTDTQYF.

V and J are TRBV2 and TRBJ2-7; 8 positions agree with TRBD2. The CDR3 has 13 amino acids. CDR1 and CDR2 from the germline V gene are SNHLY and FYNNEI. With 7 bases clipped from V and 5 bases from J, the junction kept 7 bases outside the gene matches. The CDR3 DNA is TGTGCCAGCACAAGCGGGAGTTCCCACGAGCAGTACTTC. Encoded protein: CASTSGSSHEQYF.

This chain joins TRBV18 and TRBJ1-1; 7 positions match TRBD1. Germline CDR1 reads KGHSH; CDR2 reads LQKENI. V was clipped by 6 bases and J by 1 base; unmatched bases: 5. The CDR3 has 14 amino acids. CDR3 sequence: CASSTGQPNTEAFF. CDR3 nucleotide sequence: TGTGCCAGCTCTACGGGACAGCCGAACACTGAAGCTTTCTTT.

This clone was seen only a few times. This chain uses TRBV30 with TRBJ2-7; 11 positions agree with TRBD1. Germline assignment: CDR1 GTSNPN and CDR2 SVGIG (reference sequence). The CDR3 extends over 16 amino acids. V shed 0 bases and J 0 bases; nucleotides not matched to a gene: 4. The chain's CDR3 is CAWSVDRGLTSYEQYF. CDR3 in DNA: TGTGCCTGGAGTGTGGACAGGGGGCTTACCTCCTACGAGCAGTACTTC.

This chain joins TRBV5-4 and TRBJ2-7, with a tentative D call TRBD2 (5 bases). V lost 3 bases to trimming and J lost 6 bases, with 13 bases between them. Germline CDR1 is SGHNT and CDR2 is YYREEE (reference sequence). The CDR3 runs to 13 residues. In DNA, the CDR3 is TGTGCCAGCAGCTCAGTGGACTGGTCCGAGCAGTACTTC. Residues: CASSSVDWSEQYF. Variable domain in full (rest from reference TRBV5-4 and TRBJ2-7): ETGVTQSPTHLIKTRGQQVTLRCSSQSGHNTVSWYQQALGQGPQFIFQYYREEENGRGNFPPRFSGLQFPNYSSELNVNALELDDSALYLCASSSVDWSEQYFGPGTRLTVT.

This clone was seen only a few times. V gene TRBV7-9 combines with J gene TRBJ1-2; a possible D gene is TRBD1 (6 bases). Germline-derived CDR1 and CDR2 are SEHNR and FQNEAQ (reference sequence). The CDR3 runs 16 residues. V shed 0 bases and J shed 7 bases, with 18 bases lying between them. DNA for the CDR3: TGTGCCAGCAGCTTAGCAGGCCACAGGGAGTTGGGTGGCTACACCTTC. It is translated as CASSLAGHRELGGYTF.

This chain connects TRBV9 to TRBJ2-5; a weak D match, TRBD2 (6 bases). Germline V gene lookup returns CDR1 SGDLS and CDR2 YYNGEE. There are 13 residues in the CDR3. Trimming cost V 4 bases and J 2 bases, with 9 bases left between them. The CDR3 reads CASSFGLQETQYF. The CDR3 region has the DNA TGTGCCAGCAGCTTTGGACTACAAGAGACCCAGTACTTC.

In its sample, this clone was seen a few times. J is TRBJ2-5 and V is TRBV28; 14 nucleotides agree with TRBD2. There are 17 residues in the CDR3. Germline values: CDR1 MDHEN, CDR2 SYDVKM. J lost 4 bases, V lost 5 bases, and 9 bases had no gene match. The CDR3 protein is CASSTGTSGSWGETQYF. CDR3 bases: TGTGCCAGCAGTACCGGGACTAGCGGGAGTTGGGGAGAGACCCAGTACTTC.

In this sample, this clone turned up a few times. The rearrangement links TRBV7-2 to TRBJ1-1; D ambiguous. Trimming took off 4 bases at V and 5 bases at J, with 11 bases between the two ends. The germline V gene encodes CDR1 SGHTA and CDR2 FQGNSA. The CDR3 covers 13 residues. The CDR3 DNA follows: TGTGCCAGCAGCTCCACCCGGGGAACTGAAGCTTTCTTT. Its protein product is CASSSTRGTEAFF. The variable domain in full, with the rest retrieved from reference TRBV7-2 and TRBJ1-1, is GAGVSQSPSNKVTEKGKDVELRCDPISGHTALYWYRQSLGQGLEFLIYFQGNSAPDKSGLPSDRFSAERTGGSVSTLTIQRTQQEDSAVYLCASSSTRGTEAFFGQGTRLTVV.

About this clone itself: Sequence at one end of the junction differs from germline and may be a read error. The rearrangement uses TRBV20-1 and TRBJ2-7; TRBD2 agrees at 9 bases. The germline V gene has CDR1 DFQATT and CDR2 SNEGSKA (reference sequence). The CDR3 is made up of 11 amino acids. The CDR3, as DNA: TGTTCTAGCGGGAAGGGCTACGAGCAGTACTTC. Residues: CSSGKGYEQYF.

This clone has a handful of counts. The gene calls are TRBV7-9 and TRBJ2-1; 8 bases fit TRBD1. Germline lookup yields CDR1 SEHNR and CDR2 FQNEAQ (reference sequence). Trimming cost V 7 bases and J 4 bases; bases outside gene matches: 6. The CDR3 loop spans 14 amino acids. The chain's CDR3 is CASIWTGTYNEQFF. CDR3 coding DNA: TGTGCCAGCATCTGGACAGGGACGTACAATGAGCAGTTCTTC.

This sequence joins TRBV13 and TRBJ2-7, with 7 bases identical to TRBD1. This CDR3 spans 14 amino acids. The V segment lost 4 bases and the J segment 2 bases; nucleotides outside the gene matches: 5. Germline CDR1 PRHDT, CDR2 FYEKMQ (reference sequence). CDR3 nucleotides: TGTGCCAGCAGCTCCATGGACAGGCCCTACGAGCAGTACTTC. Translating gives CASSSMDRPYEQYF.

This clone has only a few counts. This chain connects TRBV30 to TRBJ2-7; weak D call: TRBD2 (6 bases). Germline V CDR1 and CDR2: GTSNPN, SVGIG (reference sequence). The CDR3 spans 14 residues. V was shortened by 5 bases and J by 2 bases, with 16 bases between the two germline ends. CDR3 nucleotides: TGTGCCTGGTCCTCATGGGCGGGAACCTACGAGCAGTACTTC. Residues: CAWSSWAGTYEQYF.

Points on this clone: The sample holds other DNA sequences that translate to the same CDR3. The chain carries TRBV7-3 and TRBJ2-3, with TRBD2 matching over 8 bases. V lost 5 bases to trimming and J lost 3 bases; unmatched junction nucleotides: 4. This CDR3 comprises 14 residues. CDR1 and CDR2 from the germline V gene are SGHTA and FQGTGA. The CDR3, as DNA: TGTGCCAGCAGCCCAAGACTAGCGACAGATACGCAGTATTTT. It is translated as CASSPRLATDTQYF.

The CDR3 protein is CASSPPSVGEQFF. The CDR3 DNA reads as TGTGCCAGCTCACCACCGAGCGTCGGTGAGCAGTTCTTC. The genes are TRBV18 and TRBJ2-1; D unresolved. The CDR3 runs 13 residues. V lost 0 bases to trimming and J lost 9 bases, with 9 bases between them. Germline CDR1 and CDR2: KGHSH and LQKENI. The variable domain in full, with the rest retrieved from reference TRBV18 and TRBJ2-1, is NAGVMQNPRHLVRRRGQEARLRCSPMKGHSHVYWYRQLPEEGLKFMVYLQKENIIDESGMPKERFSAEFPKEGPSILRIQQVVRGDSAAYFCASSPPSVGEQFFGPGTRLTVL.

This clone was seen only a few times. The chain has TRBV27 and TRBJ1-1; TRBD1 might be the D (5 bases). The V end lost 3 bases, the J end lost 3 bases, and 14 bases lay between the germline ends. CDR3 size: 15 residues. Germline V CDR1 and CDR2: MNHEY, SMNVEV (reference sequence). The CDR3 sequence: CASSLNTGGYTEAFF. CDR3 nucleotides: TGTGCCAGCAGTTTGAACACGGGGGGTTACACTGAAGCTTTCTTT.